The 30 T cell receptor beta chains in this list originate from one sample, sequenced in a study of a mutant IDH1 vaccine in newly diagnosed glioma. The repertoire was sequenced with immunoSEQ multiplex PCR; TCRdb's copy has only in-frame clones and lacks some. The sample yields 35,000 to 45,000 clones, around 79% seen once. These receptors' antigens are unknown. Noted time point: week 23, last vaccination. In the vaccine, a single dose held 300 ug of the mutant IDH1 20-mer peptide, along with topical imiquimod. The source material was PBMCs, sampled from a glioma patient whose treatment included an IDH1 peptide vaccine. Every receptor here comes from a woman between 40 and 50 years old with glioma. Some clones in this sample may be carry-over from other donors' samples.

The chain is built from TRBV29-1 and TRBJ1-1; 7 bases line up with TRBD1. The CDR3 runs 11 residues. Germline lookup yields CDR1 SQVTM and CDR2 ANQGSEA. The CDR3 nucleotides read TGCCAGGGACAGTTGAACACTGAAGCTTTCTTT. This codes for CQGQLNTEAFF.

The chain carries TRBV10-3 and TRBJ2-7; no clear D gene. The CDR3 is made up of 13 amino acids. The V gene lost 3 bases and the J gene lost 5 bases, with 11 bases spanning the gap. CDR1 and CDR2 (germline): ENHRY, SYGVKD. CDR3 loop: CAISDPNSNEQYF. Here the CDR3 DNA reads TGTGCCATCAGTGATCCTAATAGTAACGAGCAGTACTTC.

CDR3 bases: TGTGCCAGCAGTACCCAACGGGGGCCTTATAGCAATCAGCCCCAGCATTTT. As protein: CASSTQRGPYSNQPQHF. The genes are TRBV28 and TRBJ1-5; TRBD1 might be the D (6 bases). Germline assignment: CDR1 MDHEN and CDR2 SYDVKM. The CDR3 length is 17 residues. V was shortened by 5 bases and J by 0 bases, with 17 bases between the two germline ends.

This clone has more than one count but fewer than ten. This rearrangement joins TRBV7-9 to TRBJ2-1, with 11 nucleotides matching TRBD1. V lost 5 bases and J lost 7; bases outside the gene matches: 7. The CDR3 loop spans 15 amino acids. Germline CDR1 SEHNR, CDR2 FQNEAQ (reference sequence). DNA of the CDR3: TGTGCCAGCAGCCAGGACAGGGGGCCTCGGAATGAGCAGTTCTTC. It specifies CASSQDRGPRNEQFF.

The chain is built from TRBV19 and TRBJ2-7; D is unclear. Trimming took off 6 bases at V and 3 bases at J, with 12 bases between the two ends. The germline V gene encodes CDR1 LNHDA and CDR2 SQIVND (reference sequence). The length of the CDR3 is 13 residues. CDR3 amino acids: CASSPNVGYEQYF. DNA of the CDR3: TGTGCCAGTAGCCCAAATGTAGGCTACGAGCAGTACTTC.

V and J are TRBV7-6 and TRBJ2-5; no clear D gene. The V and J ends lost 1 base and 5 bases respectively, with 8 bases between them. CDR1 and CDR2 (germline): SGHVS, FNYEAQ. The CDR3 covers 13 residues. The CDR3 loop reads CASSLGSRETQYF. The CDR3 DNA sequence: TGTGCCAGCAGCTTAGGAAGCCGGGAGACCCAGTACTTC.

This chain links TRBV9 with TRBJ2-7, with no clear D. The V end lost 4 bases, the J end lost 4 bases, and 12 bases lay between the germline ends. Per germline, CDR1 SGDLS and CDR2 YYNGEE. This CDR3 has 13 amino acids. The CDR3 bases are TGTGCCAGCAGCCCCCGCCCCGGGTACGAGCAGTACTTC. Translated: CASSPRPGYEQYF.

This chain links TRBV19 with TRBJ2-7, with 10 bases that match TRBD2. Germline trimming cut 2 bases from V and 0 bases from J; bases unmatched to any gene: 1. The CDR3 consists of 15 residues. Looked up from germline, CDR1 is LNHDA and CDR2 is SQIVND (reference sequence). CDR3 sequence (DNA): TGTGCCAGTAGTATAAGGACTAGCGGCTCCTACGAGCAGTACTTC. As protein: CASSIRTSGSYEQYF.

The chain has TRBV30 and TRBJ1-3; 8 positions match TRBD1. The CDR3 loop spans 14 amino acids. Germline V lookup: CDR1 GTSNPN, CDR2 SVGIG (reference sequence). V lost 4 bases and J lost 2; bases outside the gene matches: 4. The CDR3 protein is CAWTPRGPGNTIYF. CDR3 in DNA: TGTGCCTGGACCCCCAGGGGGCCTGGAAACACCATATATTTT.

J is TRBJ2-7 and V is TRBV5-1; TRBD2 is a possible D gene (6 bases). The CDR3 has 16 residues. Germline V gene data show CDR1 as SGHRS and CDR2 as YFSETQ. Trimming removed 3 bases from V and 4 bases from J, with 20 bases in between. This CDR3 is CASSSLGDTGLYEQYF. DNA of the CDR3: TGCGCCAGCAGCTCCCTAGGAGACACCGGACTATACGAGCAGTACTTC.

This chain uses TRBV7-9 with TRBJ2-3, with D possibly TRBD2 on 7 matching bases. V lost 5 bases and J lost 8, with 17 bases in between. The CDR3 has 14 amino acids. Germline V gives CDR1 SEHNR, CDR2 FQNEAQ (reference sequence). CDR3 sequence (DNA): TGTGCCAGCAGCCTGGGGGGGCGTGGTCGTACGCAGTATTTT. This encodes CASSLGGRGRTQYF.

This clone occurred a few times. The chain combines TRBV4-3 with TRBJ2-4, with 10 bases aligning to TRBD1. Germline values: CDR1 LGHNA, CDR2 YSLEER. Trimming cost V 0 bases and J 9 bases; bases outside gene matches: 2. This CDR3 has 14 residues. The DNA for the CDR3 is TGCGCCAGCAGCCAAGATAGGACAGGGGGCATTCAGTACTTC. Amino acid sequence: CASSQDRTGGIQYF.

J is TRBJ1-2 and V is TRBV28; 9 bases are shared with TRBD1. The length of the CDR3 is 15 residues. The junction had 13 bases not matched to a gene; V was cut back by 7 bases and J by 7 bases. The V gene's germline CDR1 is MDHEN and CDR2 SYDVKM. The CDR3 DNA reads TGTGCCAGCACGACGGGGACAGGGATAATTCGTGGCTACACCTTC. This codes for CASTTGTGIIRGYTF.

V usage is TRBV7-2 and J usage is TRBJ2-3, with D possibly TRBD2 on 7 matching bases. Germline values: CDR1 SGHTA, CDR2 FQGNSA. This CDR3 has 14 residues. V shed 6 bases and J shed 7 bases, with 17 bases lying between them. CDR3 nucleotides: TGTGCCAGCAGTCCGAGGGGGGGCGAGAATACGCAGTATTTT. Protein: CASSPRGGENTQYF.

The J gene is TRBJ2-7, the V gene TRBV11-1, with 7 bases aligning to TRBD2. The germline gives CDR1 SGHAT, CDR2 FQDESV (reference sequence). V shed 5 bases, J shed 2 bases, and the junction held 6 bases outside the gene matches. This CDR3 contains 14 residues. The CDR3 sequence is CASSPLGGAYEQYF. The DNA for the CDR3 is TGTGCCAGCAGCCCACTTGGGGGGGCCTACGAGCAGTACTTC.

The genes are TRBV6-5 and TRBJ1-2; D gene uncertain. V was cut by 11 bases and J by 4 bases, with 11 bases left in between. CDR3 length: 11 residues. Germline assignment: CDR1 MNHEY and CDR2 SVGAGI. In nucleotides, the CDR3 is TGTGCCGTATACGGATTCTATGGCTACACCTTC. Residues: CAVYGFYGYTF.

This clone came up once. This chain links TRBV9 with TRBJ2-1; TRBD2 agrees at 11 bases. Germline V lookup: CDR1 SGDLS, CDR2 YYNGEE. This CDR3 comprises 16 residues. Trimming removed 4 bases from V and 7 bases from J; junction bases left unmatched: 10. The CDR3 nucleotides are TGTGCCAGCAGCCCCGATTTTAGCGGGGGGGCTAATGAGCAGTTCTTC. Its protein is CASSPDFSGGANEQFF. The complete variable domain, with remaining parts taken from reference TRBV9 and TRBJ2-1, reads DSGVTQTPKHLITATGQRVTLRCSPRSGDLSVYWYQQSLDQGLQFLIQYYNGEERAKGNILERFSAQQFPDLHSELNLSSLELGDSALYFCASSPDFSGGANEQFFGPGTRLTVL.

This clone was found once. The chain is built from TRBV4-3 and TRBJ1-4, with a weak D call TRBD1 (5 bases). Germline CDR1 LGHNA, CDR2 YSLEER. V lost 0 bases and J 5 bases, leaving 13 bases between the germline ends. The CDR3 runs 16 residues. CDR3 sequence: CASSQDEGDPNEKLFF. The CDR3 bases are TGCGCCAGCAGCCAAGATGAAGGGGATCCAAATGAAAAACTGTTTTTT.

A few counts support this clone. The genes are TRBV7-9 and TRBJ1-1; TRBD1 aligns across 10 bases. This CDR3 has 15 amino acids. Germline CDR1 reads SEHNR; CDR2 reads FQNEAQ (reference sequence). With V trimmed by 4 bases and J by 1 base, 3 bases remained unmatched. The CDR3 reads CASSSTGGANTEAFF. The CDR3 DNA is TGTGCCAGCAGCTCGACAGGGGGCGCGAACACTGAAGCTTTCTTT.

The chain joins TRBV7-2 to TRBJ2-7; 7 bases align to TRBD1. The CDR3 extends over 12 amino acids. Germline V gene lookup returns CDR1 SGHTA and CDR2 FQGNSA. Trimming took 4 bases from V and 4 from J; bases not matched to a gene: 1. CDR3 amino acids: CASSSTGYEQYF. Here the CDR3 DNA reads TGTGCCAGCAGCTCGACAGGGTACGAGCAGTACTTC.

Concerning this clone: Other DNA sequences in the same sample also yield this CDR3. The V and J genes are TRBV18 and TRBJ2-5, with D hard to call. With 2 bases removed from V and 1 base from J, the gap between germline ends came to 8 bases. The CDR3 is 14 residues long. CDR1 KGHSH and CDR2 LQKENI come from the germline V gene. The CDR3 DNA sequence: TGTGCCAGCTCACCAGCCGGTACCCAAGAGACCCAGTACTTC. As protein: CASSPAGTQETQYF.

This chain connects TRBV29-1 to TRBJ2-5; D call uncertain. Germline loops: CDR1 SQVTM, CDR2 ANQGSEA. With 7 bases removed from V and 4 bases from J, the gap between germline ends came to 10 bases. There are 11 residues in the CDR3. CDR3 sequence: CSGEVLETQYF. CDR3 sequence (DNA): TGCAGCGGAGAAGTATTAGAGACCCAGTACTTC.

V usage is TRBV6-5 and J usage is TRBJ1-4; no firm D call. The CDR3 runs to 15 residues. Germline CDR1 is MNHEY and CDR2 is SVGAGI. V shed 5 bases and J shed 0 bases, with 10 bases lying between them. For the CDR3, the DNA is TGTGCCAGCAGTCCCCAGGCCTCAACTAATGAAAAACTGTTTTTT. This sequence encodes CASSPQASTNEKLFF.

The DNA of the CDR3 is TGCGCCAGCAGCCAAGAAGGAGCAGGATTGCGCGAGCAGTACTTC. Residues: CASSQEGAGLREQYF. The chain links TRBV4-1 to TRBJ2-7; D not certain. Germline CDR1 is MGHRA and CDR2 is YSYEKL. CDR3 length equals 15 residues. V lost 0 bases and J 6 bases, leaving 15 bases between the germline ends.

This clone was seen a handful of times. This chain links TRBV7-6 with TRBJ2-3; perhaps D is TRBD1 or TRBD2 (7 bases each). The germline V gene has CDR1 SGHVS and CDR2 FNYEAQ. V lost 1 base to trimming and J lost 6 bases, with 17 bases between them. The CDR3 consists of 16 residues. The CDR3 protein is CASSLVGGGGTDTQYF. CDR3 sequence (DNA): TGTGCCAGCAGCTTAGTAGGGGGCGGGGGAACTGATACGCAGTATTTT.

This sequence joins TRBV6-1 and TRBJ2-7; TRBD1 aligns across 7 bases. This CDR3 comprises 14 residues. The J segment lost 2 bases and the V segment lost 5 bases, leaving 6 bases of the junction unmatched. Germline V gives CDR1 MNHNS, CDR2 SASEGT. CDR3 residues: CASSPRTGAYEQYF. DNA for the CDR3: TGTGCCAGCAGTCCGCGGACAGGAGCCTACGAGCAGTACTTC.

The chain links TRBV2 to TRBJ2-1, with D perhaps being TRBD1 or TRBD2 (5 bases each). Germline assignment: CDR1 SNHLY and CDR2 FYNNEI. This CDR3 comprises 16 residues. With 6 bases removed from V and 1 base from J, the gap between germline ends came to 16 bases. The CDR3 DNA is TGTGCCAGCAGGGGACCTGGGACGAGTTCCTACAATGAGCAGTTCTTC. Amino acids: CASRGPGTSSYNEQFF.

This rearrangement joins TRBV5-1 to TRBJ2-1; D might be TRBD2 (6 bases). The V and J ends lost 1 base and 7 bases respectively, with 9 bases between them. This CDR3 is 13 amino acids long. CDR1 is SGHRS and CDR2 is YFSETQ in the germline V gene. CDR3 coding DNA: TGCGCCAGCAGCTTGATTCGGGGGAATGAGCAGTTCTTC. Translated: CASSLIRGNEQFF.

Judged by abundance, this clone is medium-sized. The chain joins TRBV19 to TRBJ1-1, with D perhaps matching TRBD1 (5 bases). The CDR3 runs to 15 residues. CDR1 and CDR2 (germline): LNHDA, SQIVND (reference sequence). Trimming cost V 9 bases and J 8 bases, with 25 bases left between them. DNA of the CDR3: TGTGCCAGCACGCCGTGGGGCAGTGAGAACAGGGAAGCTTTCTTT. Amino acid sequence: CASTPWGSENREAFF.

This chain links TRBV7-9 with TRBJ1-6, with 8 bases fitting TRBD1. The CDR3 runs 14 residues. Per germline, CDR1 SEHNR and CDR2 FQNEAQ (reference sequence). With 5 bases clipped from V and 9 bases from J, the junction kept 6 bases outside the gene matches. CDR3 protein: CASSNWDRPSPLHF. The CDR3, as DNA: TGTGCCAGCAGCAACTGGGACAGGCCTTCACCCCTCCACTTT.